The following is a TCR beta chain sequence with its context. The method was immunoSEQ multiplex PCR; TCRdb's version includes in-frame clones alone and lacks a portion of them. The profile shows about 97,000 clones, approximately 91% of them singletons. This record comes from a study of T cell changes during pregnancy in multiple sclerosis. Germline CDR1 reads SGHRS; CDR2 reads YFSETQ. The CDR3 loop spans 14 amino acids. The junction had 5 bases not matched to a gene; V was cut back by 4 bases and J by 2 bases. The chain employs TRBV5-1 and TRBJ2-7; 8 bases align to TRBD2. This specimen consisted of peripheral blood, obtained in the second trimester of pregnancy. The receptor's source is a female donor with multiple sclerosis, enrolled in a pregnancy study. The CDR3 loop reads CASSITSGPYEQYF. CDR3 DNA: TGCGCCAGCAGCATTACTAGCGGACCCTACGAGCAGTACTTC.